In its sample, the clone carrying this TCR beta chain was seen many times. What it binds is not known. One entry per CDR3 protein, called by TCRdb with MiXCR from the reads. The table includes under 850,000 distinct CDR3 sequences, 35% detected once. Trimming removed 1 base from V and 9 bases from J, with 11 bases in between. Germline V gene data show CDR1 as SGHNT and CDR2 as YYREEE (reference sequence). This CDR3 region has 13 residues. The sample originates from a study of T cell repertoires in cytomegalovirus infection. The study, taken as a whole, reports: Based on cumulative public TCR beta family frequency, carriers of CMV plus the relevant HLA were identified. The study found HLA-C-restricted CMV-specific TCR beta clonotypes dominating the ex vivo response.

This TCR derives from a human donor in good health (CMV status not recorded). Some clones in this sample may be carry-over from other donors' samples. The chain carries TRBV5-4 and TRBJ2-1; D not resolved. The sample comprised PBMCs. The CDR3 protein is CASSLPGPFEQFF. CDR3 nucleotides: TGTGCCAGCAGCTTGCCCGGACCGTTTGAGCAGTTCTTC.